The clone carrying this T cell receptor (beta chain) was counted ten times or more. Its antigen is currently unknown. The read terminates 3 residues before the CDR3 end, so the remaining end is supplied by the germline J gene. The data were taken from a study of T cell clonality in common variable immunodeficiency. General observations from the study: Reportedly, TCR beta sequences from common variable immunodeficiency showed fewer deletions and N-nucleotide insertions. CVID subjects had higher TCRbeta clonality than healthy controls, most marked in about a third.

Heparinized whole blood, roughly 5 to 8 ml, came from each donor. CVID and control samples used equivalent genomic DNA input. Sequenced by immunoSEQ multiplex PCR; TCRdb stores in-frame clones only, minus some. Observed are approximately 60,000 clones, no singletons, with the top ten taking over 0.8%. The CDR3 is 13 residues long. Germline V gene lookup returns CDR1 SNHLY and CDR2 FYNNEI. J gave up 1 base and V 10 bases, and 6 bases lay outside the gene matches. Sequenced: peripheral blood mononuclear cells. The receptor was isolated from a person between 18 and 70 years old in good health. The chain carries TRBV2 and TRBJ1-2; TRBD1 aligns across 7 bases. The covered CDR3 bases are TGTGCCATCGGGACAGCTAGTAACTATGGC. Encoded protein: CAIGTASNYG. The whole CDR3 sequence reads CAIGTASNYGYTF.